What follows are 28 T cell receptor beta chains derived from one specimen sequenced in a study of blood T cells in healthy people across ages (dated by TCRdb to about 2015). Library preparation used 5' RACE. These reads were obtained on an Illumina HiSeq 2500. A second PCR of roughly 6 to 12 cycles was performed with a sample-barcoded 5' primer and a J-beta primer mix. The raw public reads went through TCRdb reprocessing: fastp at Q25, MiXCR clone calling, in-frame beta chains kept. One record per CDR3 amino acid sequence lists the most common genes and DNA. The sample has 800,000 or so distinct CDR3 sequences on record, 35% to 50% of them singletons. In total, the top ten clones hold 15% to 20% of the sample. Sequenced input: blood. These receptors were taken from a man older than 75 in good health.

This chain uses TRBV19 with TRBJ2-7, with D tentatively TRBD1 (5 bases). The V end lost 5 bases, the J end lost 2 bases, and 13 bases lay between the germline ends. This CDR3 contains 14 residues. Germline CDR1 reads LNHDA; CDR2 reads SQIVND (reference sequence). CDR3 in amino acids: CASSLRQSPYEQYF. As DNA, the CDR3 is TGTGCCAGTAGTTTAAGACAGTCTCCCTACGAGCAGTACTTC.

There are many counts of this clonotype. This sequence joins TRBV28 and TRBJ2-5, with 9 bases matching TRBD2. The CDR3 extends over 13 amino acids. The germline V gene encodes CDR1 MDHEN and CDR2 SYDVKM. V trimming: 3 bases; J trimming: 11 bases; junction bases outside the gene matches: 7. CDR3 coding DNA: TGTGCCAGCAGTTTGGGACTAGCCCCTCAGCAGTACTTC. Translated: CASSLGLAPQQYF.

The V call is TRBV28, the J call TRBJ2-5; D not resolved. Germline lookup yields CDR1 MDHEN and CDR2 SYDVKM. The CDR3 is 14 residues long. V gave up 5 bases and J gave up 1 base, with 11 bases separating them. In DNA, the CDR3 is TGTGCCAGCAGTACATCCTGGGGCCAAGAGACCCAGTACTTC. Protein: CASSTSWGQETQYF.

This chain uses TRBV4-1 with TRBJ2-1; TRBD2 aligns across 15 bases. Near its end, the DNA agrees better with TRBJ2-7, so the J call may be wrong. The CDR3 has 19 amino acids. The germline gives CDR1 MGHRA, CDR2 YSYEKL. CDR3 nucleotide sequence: TGCGCCAGCAGCCAATTCTTCGGACTAGCGGGAGGGCTTTACAATGAGCAGTACTTC. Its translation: CASSQFFGLAGGLYNEQYF.

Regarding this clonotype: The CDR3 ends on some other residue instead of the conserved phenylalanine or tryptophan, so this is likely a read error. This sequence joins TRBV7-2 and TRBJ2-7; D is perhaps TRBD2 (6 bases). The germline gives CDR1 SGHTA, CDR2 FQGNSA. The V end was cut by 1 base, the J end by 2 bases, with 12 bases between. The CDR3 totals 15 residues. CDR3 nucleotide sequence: TGTGCCAGCAGCTTAGGGGGCGGGAACCCCTACGAGCAGTACTTG. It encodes CASSLGGGNPYEQYL.

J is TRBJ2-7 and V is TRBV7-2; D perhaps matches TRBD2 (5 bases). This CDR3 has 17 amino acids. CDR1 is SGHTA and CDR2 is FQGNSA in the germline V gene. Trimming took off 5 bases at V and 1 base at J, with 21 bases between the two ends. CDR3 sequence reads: CASSPTSGGPPSYEQYF. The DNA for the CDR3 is TGTGCCAGCAGCCCCACTTCCGGCGGGCCACCTTCCTACGAGCAGTACTTC.

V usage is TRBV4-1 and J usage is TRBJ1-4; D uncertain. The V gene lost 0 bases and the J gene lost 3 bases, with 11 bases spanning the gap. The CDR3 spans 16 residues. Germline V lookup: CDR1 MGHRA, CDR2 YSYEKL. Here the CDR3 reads CASSQESGRPNEKLFF. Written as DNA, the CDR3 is TGCGCCAGCAGCCAAGAATCCGGCAGACCTAATGAAAAACTGTTTTTT.

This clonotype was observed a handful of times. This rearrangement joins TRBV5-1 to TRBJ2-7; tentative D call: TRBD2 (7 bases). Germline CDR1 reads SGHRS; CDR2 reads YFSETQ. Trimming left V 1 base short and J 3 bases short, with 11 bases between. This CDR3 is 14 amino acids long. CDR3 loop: CASSLSGGDYEQYF. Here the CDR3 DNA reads TGCGCCAGCAGCTTGTCGGGGGGCGACTACGAGCAGTACTTC.

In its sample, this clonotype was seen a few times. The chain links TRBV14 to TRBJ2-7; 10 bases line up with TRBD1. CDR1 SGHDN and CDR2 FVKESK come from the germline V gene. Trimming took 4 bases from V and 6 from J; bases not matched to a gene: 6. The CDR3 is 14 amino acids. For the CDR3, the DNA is TGTGCCAGCAGCCCTATTGGACAGGGGGGCGAGCAGTACTTC. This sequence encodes CASSPIGQGGEQYF.

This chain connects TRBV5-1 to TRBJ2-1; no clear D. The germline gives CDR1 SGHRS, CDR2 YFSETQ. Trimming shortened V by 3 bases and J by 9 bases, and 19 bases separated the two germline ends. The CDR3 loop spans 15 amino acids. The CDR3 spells CASSSREYEIGEQFF. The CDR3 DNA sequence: TGCGCCAGCAGCTCCCGAGAATATGAGATAGGTGAGCAGTTCTTC. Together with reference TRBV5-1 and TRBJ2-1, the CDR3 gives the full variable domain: KAGVTQTPRYLIKTRGQQVTLSCSPISGHRSVSWYQQTPGQGLQFLFEYFSETQRNKGNFPGRFSGRQFSNSRSEMNVSTLELGDSALYLCASSSREYEIGEQFFGPGTRLTVL.

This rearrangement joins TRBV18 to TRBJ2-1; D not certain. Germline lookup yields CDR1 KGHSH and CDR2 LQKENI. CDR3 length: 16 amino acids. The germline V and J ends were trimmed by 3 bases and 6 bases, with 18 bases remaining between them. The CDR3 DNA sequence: TGTGCCAGCTCACCGGGCCTAGGATCGACCCGCAATGAGCAGTTCTTC. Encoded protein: CASSPGLGSTRNEQFF.

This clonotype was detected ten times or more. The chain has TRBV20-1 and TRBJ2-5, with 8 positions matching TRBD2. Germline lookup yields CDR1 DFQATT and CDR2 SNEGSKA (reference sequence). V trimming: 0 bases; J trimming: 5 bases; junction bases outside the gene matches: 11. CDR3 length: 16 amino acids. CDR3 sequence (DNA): TGCAGTGCTAGAGAATCGGCGGGAGGCAAACAGGAGACCCAGTACTTC. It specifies CSARESAGGKQETQYF.

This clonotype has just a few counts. The CDR3 DNA is TGTGCCAGCAGCCAAGATCGCCTAGCGGGAGAAAAAGGTTACGAGCAGTACTTC. Amino acids: CASSQDRLAGEKGYEQYF. This chain uses TRBV14 with TRBJ2-7; 10 bases line up with TRBD2. The J segment lost 4 bases and the V segment lost 0 bases, leaving 12 bases of the junction unmatched. The CDR3 spans 18 residues. Germline V gene sequence: CDR1 SGHDN, CDR2 FVKESK.

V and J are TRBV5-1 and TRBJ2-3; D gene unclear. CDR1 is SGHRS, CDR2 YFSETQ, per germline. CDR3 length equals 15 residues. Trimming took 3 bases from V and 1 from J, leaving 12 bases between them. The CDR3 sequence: CASSSDLGGTDTQYF. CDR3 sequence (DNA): TGCGCCAGCAGCTCCGACCTGGGTGGCACAGATACGCAGTATTTT.

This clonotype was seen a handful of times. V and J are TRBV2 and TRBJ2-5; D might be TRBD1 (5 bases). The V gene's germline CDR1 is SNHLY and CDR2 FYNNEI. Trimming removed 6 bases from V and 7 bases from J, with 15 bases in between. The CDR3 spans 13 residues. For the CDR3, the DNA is TGTGCCAGCAGCCTAGACAGTGAGAGGACCCAGTACTTC. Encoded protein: CASSLDSERTQYF.

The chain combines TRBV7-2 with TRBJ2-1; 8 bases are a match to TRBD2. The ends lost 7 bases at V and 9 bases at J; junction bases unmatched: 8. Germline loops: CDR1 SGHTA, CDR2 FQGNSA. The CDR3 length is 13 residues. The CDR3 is CASILGLESEQFF. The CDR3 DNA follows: TGTGCCAGCATCCTGGGACTAGAGAGTGAGCAGTTCTTC.

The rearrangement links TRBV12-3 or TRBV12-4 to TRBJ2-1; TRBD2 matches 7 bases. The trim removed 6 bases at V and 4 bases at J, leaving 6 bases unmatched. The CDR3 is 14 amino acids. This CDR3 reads CASRPERDYNEQFF. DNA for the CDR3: TGTGCCAGCAGACCCGAGCGGGATTACAATGAGCAGTTCTTC.

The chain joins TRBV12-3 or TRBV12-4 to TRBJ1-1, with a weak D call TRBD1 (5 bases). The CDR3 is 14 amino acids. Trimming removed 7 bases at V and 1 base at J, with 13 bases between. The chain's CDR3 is CASTRDGANTEAFF. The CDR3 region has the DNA TGTGCCAGCACCAGGGACGGAGCGAACACTGAAGCTTTCTTT.

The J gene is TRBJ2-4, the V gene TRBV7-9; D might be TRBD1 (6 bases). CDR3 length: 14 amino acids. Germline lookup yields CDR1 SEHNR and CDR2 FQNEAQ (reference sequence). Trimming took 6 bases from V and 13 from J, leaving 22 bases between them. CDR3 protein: CASSRGNRADEQYF. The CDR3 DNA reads TGTGCCAGCAGTAGGGGCAACAGGGCCGATGAGCAGTACTTC. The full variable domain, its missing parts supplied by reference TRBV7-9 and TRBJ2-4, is DTGVSQNPRHKITKRGQNVTFRCDPISEHNRLYWYRQTLGQGPEFLTYFQNEAQLEKSRLLSDRFSAERPKGSFSTLEIQRTEQGDSAMYLCASSRGNRADEQYFGAGTRLSVL.

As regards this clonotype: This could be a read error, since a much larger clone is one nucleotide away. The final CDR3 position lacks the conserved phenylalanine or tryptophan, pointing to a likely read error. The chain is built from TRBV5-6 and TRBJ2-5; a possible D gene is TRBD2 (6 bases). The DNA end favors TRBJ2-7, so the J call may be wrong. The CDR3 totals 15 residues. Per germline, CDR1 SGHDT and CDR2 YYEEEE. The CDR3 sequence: CASSLAGGQAYEQYI. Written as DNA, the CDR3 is TGTGCCAGCAGCCTAGCTGGAGGGCAGGCCTACGAGCAGTACATC.

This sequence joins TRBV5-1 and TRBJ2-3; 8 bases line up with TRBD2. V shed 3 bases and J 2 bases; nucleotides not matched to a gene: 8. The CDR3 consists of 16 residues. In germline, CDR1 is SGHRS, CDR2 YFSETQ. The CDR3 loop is CASSSSGAGDTDTQYF. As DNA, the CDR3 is TGCGCCAGCAGCTCCAGTGGAGCGGGAGACACAGATACGCAGTATTTT.

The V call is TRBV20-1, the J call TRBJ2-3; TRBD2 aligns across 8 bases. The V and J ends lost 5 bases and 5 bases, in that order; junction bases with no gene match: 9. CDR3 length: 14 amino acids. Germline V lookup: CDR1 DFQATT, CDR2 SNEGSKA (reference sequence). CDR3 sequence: CSAANSGEGDTQYF. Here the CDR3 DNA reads TGCAGTGCTGCAAATAGCGGGGAAGGAGATACGCAGTATTTT.

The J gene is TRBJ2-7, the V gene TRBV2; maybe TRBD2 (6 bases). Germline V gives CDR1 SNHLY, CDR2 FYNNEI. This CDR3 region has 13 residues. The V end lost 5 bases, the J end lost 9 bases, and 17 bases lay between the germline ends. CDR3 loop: CASSPGGPPGQYF. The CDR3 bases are TGTGCCAGCAGTCCCGGGGGACCCCCAGGGCAGTACTTC.

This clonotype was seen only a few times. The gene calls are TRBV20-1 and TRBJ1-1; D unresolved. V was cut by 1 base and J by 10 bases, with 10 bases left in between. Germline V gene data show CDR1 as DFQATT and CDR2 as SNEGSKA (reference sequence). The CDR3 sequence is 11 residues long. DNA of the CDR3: TGCAGTGCTAGAGGTAGCGTGCTAGCTTTCTTT. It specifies CSARGSVLAFF.

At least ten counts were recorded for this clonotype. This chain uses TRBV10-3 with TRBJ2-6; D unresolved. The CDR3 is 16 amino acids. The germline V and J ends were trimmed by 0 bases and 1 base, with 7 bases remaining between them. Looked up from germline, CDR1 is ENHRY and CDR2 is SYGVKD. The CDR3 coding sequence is TGTGCCATCAGTGAGTCGTTAGGGTCTGGGGCCAACGTCCTGACTTTC. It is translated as CAISESLGSGANVLTF.

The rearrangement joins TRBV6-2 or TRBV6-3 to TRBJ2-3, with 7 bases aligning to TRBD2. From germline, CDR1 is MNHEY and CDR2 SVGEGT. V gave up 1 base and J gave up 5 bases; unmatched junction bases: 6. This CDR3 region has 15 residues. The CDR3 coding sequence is TGTGCCAGCAGTTACTTGGCGGGAGATGTAGATACGCAGTATTTT. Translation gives CASSYLAGDVDTQYF.

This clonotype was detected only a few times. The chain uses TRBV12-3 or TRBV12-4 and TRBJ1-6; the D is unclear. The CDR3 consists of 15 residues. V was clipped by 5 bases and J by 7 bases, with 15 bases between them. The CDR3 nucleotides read TGTGCCAGCAGTCCGTCCCGAGGTTACAATTCACCCCTCCACTTT. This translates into CASSPSRGYNSPLHF.

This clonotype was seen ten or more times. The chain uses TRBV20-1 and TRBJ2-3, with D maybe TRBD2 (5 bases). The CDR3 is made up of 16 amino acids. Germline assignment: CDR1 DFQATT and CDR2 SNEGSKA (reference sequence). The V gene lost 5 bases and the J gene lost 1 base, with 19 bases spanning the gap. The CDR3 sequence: CSAGPLASGRTDTQYF. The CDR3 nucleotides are TGCAGTGCTGGACCCCTAGCCAGCGGTCGCACAGATACGCAGTATTTT.